This T cell receptor beta chain came from a study of vaccination and CD4 T cells after COVID-19. The CDR3 is 15 amino acids. Deletions cut 0 bases from V and 5 bases from J, with 13 bases between. The germline V gene encodes CDR1 MNHNS and CDR2 SASEGT. Sequencing of cultured CD4+ T cell DNA used the Oncomine TCR Beta short-read assay. MiXCR, applied by TCRdb to the PCR reads, yields one record per CDR3 protein. The sample lists around 11,000 distinct CDR3 sequences, about 26% occurring once. Treatment given: roughly ten-day PBMC culture with coronavirus spike peptide pools or control peptides (ViraFEST assay). Researchers reported culturing approximately 1.8 million PBMCs per well with approximately 10 IU/ml IL-2 and approximately 9.4 ug/ml peptide pools. This clonotype is classed as medium-sized. Its antigen is as yet unknown.

The sample here was CD4+ T cells from blood, cultured in vitro, taken after SARS-CoV-2 vaccination. The TCR comes from a human donor who had recovered from COVID-19. The gene calls are TRBV6-1 and TRBJ2-5; D assignment may be TRBD1 or TRBD2 (6 bases each). The CDR3 bases are TGTGCCAGCAGTGAAGCGGGGGGCCGCTACGAGACCCAGTACTTC. Protein: CASSEAGGRYETQYF.